This T cell receptor beta chain was identified during a study of breast tumors, draining lymph nodes, adjacent tissues. General study results and limits: That most tumor T cells come from lymph nodes remained unproven.

Samples came from axillary lymph nodes draining the breast cancer. CDR1 and CDR2 (germline): MNHEY, SVGAGI. The CDR3 is 8 residues long, ends included. Using its own MiXCR run on the multiplex PCR reads, TCRdb lists one record per CDR3 protein. The table records under 110,000 distinct CDR3 sequences, about 29% of them present only once. As to this clonotype: Its antigen is still unknown. The conserved phenylalanine or tryptophan normally closing the CDR3 is absent here, so this likely arose from a read error. No DNA is shown, since the ends of the CDR3 on it are uncertain; the CDR3 is the one TCRdb lists.

The sequencing sample was made of axillary lymph node tissue. The clonotype was recovered from a female donor with breast cancer. Some clones in this sample may be carry-over from other donors' samples. J is TRBJ2-1 and V is TRBV6-5; the table's TRBD1 call for D was not verified on the DNA. CDR3 amino acids: CASSSFAP.